This T cell receptor (beta chain) is from a study of beta chain features in type 1 diabetes. Broader study findings: Patients showed naive, central memory and Treg TCRB repertoires that appeared more similar than those of healthy donors. For TCRB rearrangement, an influence of HLA type remained unresolved here.

cDNA synthesis used the whole RNA isolate, giving expressed TCRB sequences. An average around 3.8 million reads came from naive, central memory and regulatory T cell samples. Sequencing was performed with immunoSEQ multiplex PCR; in TCRdb, only in-frame clones are kept and a portion is missing. The repertoire holds 150,000 to 190,000 clones, with roughly 8.1% as singletons. A remark on this clone: Its antigen is not known.

Looked up from germline, CDR1 is LNHNV and CDR2 is YYDKDF (reference sequence). CDR3 length: 15 residues. Purity above 98% was achieved in all sorted populations. The chain has TRBV15 and TRBJ2-5, with 8 nucleotides matching TRBD2. The end of the DNA aligns better with TRBJ2-7, so the J call may be wrong. Sequencing input: central memory CD4+ T cells from blood. The source is a man aged 18 to 30 in good health. The CDR3 nucleotides read TGTGCCACCAGCAGAGATCCGGGAGGGTCCGACGAGCAGTACTTC. Translated: CATSRDPGGSDEQYF.